This TCR beta chain originates from a study of OX40 agonist ivuxolimab in advanced cancers. Findings of the study overall: Relative to CD4+ cells, CD8+ T cells on average had more expanded clones. Clones of CD4+ and CD8+ blood T cells grew by week 6 at doses of 0.1 to 3.0 mg/kg.

Sequencing used immunoSEQ multiplex PCR; TCRdb keeps in-frame clones, though not all of them. This sample has roughly 34,000 clones, with roughly nine tenths found just once. With respect to this clone: Its target is unknown.

CDR3 length: 17 residues. The junction had 7 bases not matched to a gene; V was cut back by 3 bases and J by 5 bases. Germline CDR1 and CDR2: KGHSH and LQKENI. This sequence originates from an adult with an advanced solid tumor such as melanoma, head and neck, liver or kidney cancer. Sequenced material: CD4+ or CD8+ T cells sorted from blood, taken in a trial of the OX40 agonist ivuxolimab. The chain joins TRBV18 to TRBJ2-5, with 15 bases aligning to TRBD2. CDR3 protein: CASSPTGLAGGLETQYF. DNA of the CDR3: TGTGCCAGCTCACCTACGGGACTAGCGGGGGGTCTTGAGACCCAGTACTTC.